This TCR beta chain was obtained from a study of a mutant IDH1 vaccine in newly diagnosed glioma (dated by TCRdb to the early 2020s). Some background on the complete study: Across visits V03 through V10, patients got a total of eight vaccinations, given in weeks 1, 3, 5, 7, 11, 15, 19 and 23. Vaccination was initiated 4-6 weeks after radiotherapy alone, or concurrently with temozolomide cycles in the chemotherapy-containing groups. Of the 32 treated patients, about 62% were male and 37.5% were female, and the mean age was approximately 40 years. Prior to enrollment, patients had been given standard therapy consisting of radiotherapy alone, temozolomide alone, or radiochemotherapy with temozolomide, with the combination given to most patients. Longitudinal TCRB deep sequencing was performed for about two dozen treated patients wherever samples were available for exploratory analyses. Peripheral blood was drawn at six visits: V03 (baseline), V05, V07, V10, V12 and V13.

Turning to this clone: Its antigen specificity is not known. The germline gene is not matched at one end of the junction; a read error may be the cause.

Overall study outcomes, separate from this receptor: It was noted by the authors that analyses of patient blood samples could not be reproduced owing to sample limitations. Vaccine-induced immune responses across multiple MHC alleles were detected in 93.3% of patients. Changes in the top peripheral T cell clonotypes picked up by TCRB sequencing did not appear to be linked to pseudoprogression. Availability determined which PBMC samples were chosen for TCRB deep sequencing.

Library construction relied on the immunoSEQ multiplex PCR assay. Rearranged TCR beta chain sequences were amplified with the hsTCRB Kit following the manufacturer's protocol. TCRB libraries were sequenced on an Illumina MiSeq. The paper's processing steps were these. The kit vendor's proprietary platform handled demultiplexing, trimming and gene mapping. Held by TCRdb, this immuneACCESS table contains in-frame sequences only and omits some clones. Under half of the omission traces to an unresolved V gene where checked; the cause of the rest is unknown. D and trimming were read from the DNA, whereas the V and J calls and clone size are those reported in that table. The sample table lists 110,000 or so clones, about 90% of them with a count of one. Of the sample, 0.61% is held by the ten largest clones. The time point label corresponds to: week 11, during vaccination. Every vaccine dose consisted of 300 ug of a 20-mer mutant IDH1 peptide in Montanide, administered subcutaneously together with topical imiquimod. Donors had newly diagnosed WHO grade 3 or 4 IDH1-mutant astrocytomas with loss of nuclear ATRX. The samples were drawn from NOA16, a multicentre, single-arm, open-label phase I trial in Germany that tested a mutant IDH1 peptide vaccine in humans for the first time. Genomic DNA for TCRB sequencing was extracted from EDTA blood using the DNeasy Blood and Tissue Kit.

The CDR3 sequence holds 15 residues, the cysteine and phenylalanine included. Only the CDR3 portion is preserved as DNA: 45 bases, with reading frame beginning at the first base. The germline V gene encodes CDR1 LGHNA and CDR2 YNFKEQ. The material was PBMCs, obtained from a glioma patient whose treatment included an IDH1 peptide vaccine. The sequence joins TRBV4-2 to TRBJ2-2; the D gene is tentatively TRBD1 or TRBD2, each matching 5 bases. This TCR came from a woman aged 50 to 60 with glioma. The nucleotide sequence reads TGTGTCAGCAGCCACCGGGACGAGAACACCGGGGAGCTGTTTTTT. Its coded protein is CVSSHRDENTGELFF.